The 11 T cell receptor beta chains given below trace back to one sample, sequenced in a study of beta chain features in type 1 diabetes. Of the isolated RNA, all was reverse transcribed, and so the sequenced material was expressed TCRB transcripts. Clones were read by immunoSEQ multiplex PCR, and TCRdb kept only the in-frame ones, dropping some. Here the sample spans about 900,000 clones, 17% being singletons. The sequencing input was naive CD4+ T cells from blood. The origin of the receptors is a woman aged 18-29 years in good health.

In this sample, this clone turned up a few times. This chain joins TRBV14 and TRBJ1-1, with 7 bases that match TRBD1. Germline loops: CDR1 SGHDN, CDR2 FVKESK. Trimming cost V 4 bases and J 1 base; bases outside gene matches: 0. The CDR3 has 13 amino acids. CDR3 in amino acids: CASSRTGNTEAFF. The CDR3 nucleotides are TGTGCCAGCAGCCGGACAGGGAACACTGAAGCTTTCTTT.

As DNA, the CDR3 is TGTGCCAGCACCGCCGCGGGAGAGGGGAGAGAGACCCAGTACTTC. It specifies CASTAAGEGRETQYF. This chain links TRBV6-6 with TRBJ2-5; 7 nucleotides align to TRBD2. V trimming: 7 bases; J trimming: 4 bases; junction bases outside the gene matches: 12. The V gene's germline CDR1 is MNHNY and CDR2 SVGAGI (reference sequence). There are 15 residues in the CDR3.

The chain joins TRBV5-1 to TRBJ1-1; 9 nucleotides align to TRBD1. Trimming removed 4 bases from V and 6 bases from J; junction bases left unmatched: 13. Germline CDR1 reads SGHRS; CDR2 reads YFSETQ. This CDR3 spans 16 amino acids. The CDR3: CASSGRPGTGSPEAFF. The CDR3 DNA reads TGCGCCAGCAGCGGTCGCCCCGGGACAGGGAGTCCTGAAGCTTTCTTT.

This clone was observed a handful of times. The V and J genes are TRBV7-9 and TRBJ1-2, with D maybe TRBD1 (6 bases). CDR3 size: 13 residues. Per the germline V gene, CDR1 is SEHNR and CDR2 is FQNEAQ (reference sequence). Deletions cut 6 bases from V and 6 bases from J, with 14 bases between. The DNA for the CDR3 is TGTGCCAGCAGTATACAGGGTCTCGATGGCTACACCTTC. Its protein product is CASSIQGLDGYTF.

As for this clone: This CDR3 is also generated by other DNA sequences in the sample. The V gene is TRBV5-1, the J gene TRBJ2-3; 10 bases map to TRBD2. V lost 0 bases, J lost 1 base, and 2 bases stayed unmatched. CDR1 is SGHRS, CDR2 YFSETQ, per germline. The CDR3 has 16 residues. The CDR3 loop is CASSLGLAGGTDTQYF. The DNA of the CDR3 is TGCGCCAGCAGCTTGGGGCTAGCGGGAGGCACAGATACGCAGTATTTT.

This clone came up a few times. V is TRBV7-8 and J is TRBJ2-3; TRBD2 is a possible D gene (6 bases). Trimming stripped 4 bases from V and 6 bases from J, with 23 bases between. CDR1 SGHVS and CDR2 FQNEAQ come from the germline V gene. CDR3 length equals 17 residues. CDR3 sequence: CASSSRTSGRAMDTQYF. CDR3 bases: TGTGCCAGCAGCTCCCGGACGAGCGGGCGGGCCATGGATACGCAGTATTTT.

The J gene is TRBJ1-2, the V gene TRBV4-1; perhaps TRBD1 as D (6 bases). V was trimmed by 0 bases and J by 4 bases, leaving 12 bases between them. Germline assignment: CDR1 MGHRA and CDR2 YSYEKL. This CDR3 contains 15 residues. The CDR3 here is CASSQDSRGGYGYTF. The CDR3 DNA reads TGCGCCAGCAGCCAAGATTCCAGGGGCGGCTATGGCTACACCTTC.

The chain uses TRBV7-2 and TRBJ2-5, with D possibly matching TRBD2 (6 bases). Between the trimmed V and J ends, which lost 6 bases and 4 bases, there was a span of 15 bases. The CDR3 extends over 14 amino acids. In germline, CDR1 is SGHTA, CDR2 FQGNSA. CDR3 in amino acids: CASRSGLHGETQYF. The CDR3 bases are TGTGCCAGCAGGTCGGGACTGCACGGAGAGACCCAGTACTTC. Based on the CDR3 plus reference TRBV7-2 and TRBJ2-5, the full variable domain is GAGVSQSPSNKVTEKGKDVELRCDPISGHTALYWYRQSLGQGLEFLIYFQGNSAPDKSGLPSDRFSAERTGGSVSTLTIQRTQQEDSAVYLCASRSGLHGETQYFGPGTRLLVL.

The CDR3 DNA follows: TGTGCCAGCAGCTTAAACTTGGACAGGGGAAGCGGCTACACCTTC. It codes for CASSLNLDRGSGYTF. The chain recombines TRBV7-2 with TRBJ1-2; 9 nucleotides line up with TRBD1. Germline assignment: CDR1 SGHTA and CDR2 FQGNSA. The length of the CDR3 is 15 residues. The V segment lost 2 bases and the J segment 8 bases; nucleotides outside the gene matches: 9.

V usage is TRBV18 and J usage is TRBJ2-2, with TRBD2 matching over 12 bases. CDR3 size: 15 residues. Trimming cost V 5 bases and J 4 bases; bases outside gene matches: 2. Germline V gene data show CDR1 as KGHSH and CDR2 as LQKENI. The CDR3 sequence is CASSRTSGVTGELFF. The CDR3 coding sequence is TGTGCCAGCTCAAGGACTAGCGGGGTCACCGGGGAGCTGTTTTTT. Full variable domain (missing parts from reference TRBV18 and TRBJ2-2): NAGVMQNPRHLVRRRGQEARLRCSPMKGHSHVYWYRQLPEEGLKFMVYLQKENIIDESGMPKERFSAEFPKEGPSILRIQQVVRGDSAAYFCASSRTSGVTGELFFGEGSRLTVL.

The CDR3 protein is CASRREKNIQYF. The CDR3 DNA is TGTGCCAGCAGGAGGGAAAAAAACATTCAGTACTTC. The chain carries TRBV2 and TRBJ2-4; tentative D call: TRBD2 (5 bases). Trimming pared 6 bases from V and 4 bases from J, leaving 7 bases between. CDR3 length: 12 amino acids. CDR1 is SNHLY and CDR2 is FYNNEI in the germline V gene.